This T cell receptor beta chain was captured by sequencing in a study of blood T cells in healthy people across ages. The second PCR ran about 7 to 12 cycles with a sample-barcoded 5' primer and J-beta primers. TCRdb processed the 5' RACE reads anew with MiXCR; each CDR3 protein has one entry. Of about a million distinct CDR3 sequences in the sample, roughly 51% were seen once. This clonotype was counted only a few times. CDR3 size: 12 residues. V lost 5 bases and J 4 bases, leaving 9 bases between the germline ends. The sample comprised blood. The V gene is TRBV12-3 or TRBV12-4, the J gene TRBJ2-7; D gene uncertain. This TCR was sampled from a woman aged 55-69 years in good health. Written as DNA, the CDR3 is TGTGCCAGCAGTACCTCCCGGTACGAGCAGTACTTC. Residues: CASSTSRYEQYF.